A selection of T cell receptor beta chains follows, all from one sample in a study of blood T cell repertoires in COVID-19. Data came from immunoSEQ multiplex PCR; TCRdb stores just in-frame clones and leaves some out. The repertoire holds about 300,000 clones, approximately 84% seen once, with roughly 4% in the top ten. Sequenced sample: PBMCs or T cells enriched from blood (not recorded which). Receptors were obtained from a man aged 25-40 years who had recovered from COVID-19. Both conserved end residues are part of each CDR3. Each record gives: clone size, V gene, D gene, J gene, CDR3 DNA, CDR3 protein. The D gene is left open where the match is weak. Expanded clones get a size class; other rows say once, few or many, or leave the size out.

>.|TRBV15|.|TRBJ1-4
TGTGCCACCAGCAGAGATATGGGGGAGGAGGGTGAAAAACTGTTTTTT
CATSRDMGEEGEKLFF
>.|TRBV6-5|TRBD2|TRBJ2-3
TGTGCCAGCAGTTTGGGAGGGTGGGCAGATACGCAGTATTTT
CASSLGGWADTQYF
>.|TRBV6-5|TRBD2|TRBJ2-1
TGTGCCAGCACTATGGGGCTAGCGGATTACAATGAGCAGTTCTTC
CASTMGLADYNEQFF
>.|TRBV5-1|TRBD1|TRBJ2-3
TGCGCCAGCAGCTTGGACAGGGGTACCACAGATACGCAGTATTTT
CASSLDRGTTDTQYF
>.|TRBV19|.|TRBJ1-5
TGTGCCAGTAGTACCGGGACTGATAGCAATCAGCCCCAGCATTTT
CASSTGTDSNQPQHF
>many|TRBV24-1|TRBD1|TRBJ2-7
TGTGCCACCAGTTCGCCCCGGGACAGGGTCCACGAGCAGTACTTC
CATSSPRDRVHEQYF
>.|TRBV6-5|.|TRBJ1-5
TGTGCCAGCAGCCCCCAGGGGAATCAGCCCCAGCATTTT
CASSPQGNQPQHF
>.|TRBV30|TRBD1|TRBJ1-6
TGTGCCTGGAGTGCATTTGGGACAGGGGGAAATTCACCCCTCCACTTT
CAWSAFGTGGNSPLHF
>.|TRBV7-2|TRBD1|TRBJ2-7
TGTGCCAGCAGCTTAAACCAGGGGGCGGCTTACGAGCAGTACTTC
CASSLNQGAAYEQYF
>.|TRBV28|.|TRBJ2-6
TGTGCCAGCACGTCCGGGGCCAACGTCCTGACTTTC
CASTSGANVLTF
>.|TRBV28|.|TRBJ1-5
TGTGCCAGCATCCCCAGTATCCCGGGGGGAGGTCAGCCCCAGCATTTT
CASIPSIPGGGQPQHF
>.|TRBV3-1/TRBV3-2|.|TRBJ2-1
TGTGCCAGCAGCCAACAGGGGACATACAATGAGCAGTTCTTC
CASSQQGTYNEQFF
>.|TRBV3-1/TRBV3-2|.|TRBJ1-2
TGTGCCAGCAGCCAAGAGGACAGAGGCTACACCTTC
CASSQEDRGYTF
>.|TRBV5-6|TRBD1|TRBJ1-1
TGTGCCAGCAGCTGGGGGACAGGGGCCAGGACTGAAGCTTTCTTT
CASSWGTGARTEAFF
>.|TRBV6-5|TRBD2|TRBJ2-1
TGTGCCAGCAGTTACTTGGCGACTAGCGGGGATGAGCAGTTCTTC
CASSYLATSGDEQFF
>few|TRBV20-1|.|TRBJ2-1
TGCAGTGCCTACCTCAATGAGCAGTTCTTC
CSAYLNEQFF
>once|TRBV11-2|.|TRBJ1-2
TGTGCCAGCAGCTTAGGCCAGGGCAGACCCTATGGCTACACCTTC
CASSLGQGRPYGYTF
>.|TRBV6-5|.|TRBJ1-3
TGTGCCAGCAGTTCAGTCGGGGTGTCTGGAAACACCATATATTTT
CASSSVGVSGNTIYF
>.|TRBV28|.|TRBJ1-5
TGTGCCAGCAGTCCCGTTGACAGGCGCGATCAGCCCCAGCATTTT
CASSPVDRRDQPQHF
>.|TRBV18|.|TRBJ1-3
TGTGCCAGCTCACCACCAGCGGGGGCGCTCGGAAACACCATATATTTT
CASSPPAGALGNTIYF
>.|TRBV5-1|.|TRBJ2-6
TGCGCCAGCAGCTTGTCGTCGGGAGTCTCTGGGGCCAACGTCCTGACTTTC
CASSLSSGVSGANVLTF
>.|TRBV18|.|TRBJ2-7
TGTGCCAGCTCTCCAGACATCTACGAGCAGTACTTC
CASSPDIYEQYF
>.|TRBV28|TRBD1|TRBJ2-7
TGTGCCAGCAGTGACCCGGGACAGGGTCTATACGAGCAGTACTTC
CASSDPGQGLYEQYF
>.|TRBV12-3/TRBV12-4|.|TRBJ2-5
TGTGCCAGCAGGCACAGGGTCCAAGAGACCCAGTACTTC
CASRHRVQETQYF
>.|TRBV6-6|.|TRBJ2-7
TGTGCCAGCAGCCCTACAGGGTTGAAGGCCTACGAGCAGTACTTC
CASSPTGLKAYEQYF
>.|TRBV5-4|.|TRBJ1-6
TGTGCCAGCAGCCCGGGAGGCTACCTAAATTCACCCCTCCACTTT
CASSPGGYLNSPLHF
>.|TRBV28|TRBD1|TRBJ1-1
TGTGCCAGCACAAGGGGGACAGGGGAGGGGACTGAAGCTTTCTTT
CASTRGTGEGTEAFF
>.|TRBV5-1|.|TRBJ1-5
TGCGCCAGCAGCCAGGGAGGGAGCAATCAGCCCCAGCATTTT
CASSQGGSNQPQHF
>.|TRBV28|.|TRBJ1-1
TGTGCCAGCACCGTGAGGTGGACTGAAGCTTTCTTT
CASTVRWTEAFF
>.|TRBV12-5|TRBD1|TRBJ2-7
TGTGCTAGTGGGGGGACAGGGGGCTTTGGGCAGTACTTC
CASGGTGGFGQYF
>.|TRBV5-6|TRBD1|TRBJ1-1
TGTGCCAGCAGCAGACAGGGTCGGATGATCTCTGAAGCTTTCTTT
CASSRQGRMISEAFF
>.|TRBV19|.|TRBJ2-2
TGTGCCAGTAGGACACAGGGAGCTCCCGGGGAGCTGTTTTTT
CASRTQGAPGELFF
>.|TRBV5-1|TRBD2|TRBJ2-3
TGCGCCAGCAGCATAGGACTAGCGGGAGCGGTCGCAGATACGCAGTATTTT
CASSIGLAGAVADTQYF
>few|TRBV28|.|TRBJ1-5
TGTGCCAGCAGCTTCCTGCCGAACAGGGGCAATCAGCCCCAGCATTTT
CASSFLPNRGNQPQHF
>.|TRBV11-2|TRBD1|TRBJ2-3
TGTGCCAGCAGCTTAAGTAGGGGGACAGGTCGCACAGATACGCAGTATTTT
CASSLSRGTGRTDTQYF
>few|TRBV5-4|.|TRBJ1-1
TGTGCCAGCAGCTTGGAATCCCTCCCTGAAGCTTTCTTT
CASSLESLPEAFF
>.|TRBV2|TRBD1|TRBJ1-5
TGTGCCAGCACCGGGACAGGGGGAAGACAGCCCCAGCATTTT
CASTGTGGRQPQHF
>few|TRBV5-1|TRBD1|TRBJ1-2
TGCGCCAGCAGCTTCTCACCCGGACAGGGGTATGGCTACACCTTC
CASSFSPGQGYGYTF
>.|TRBV27|.|TRBJ1-6
TGTGCCAGCAGTTTTGGGAGGGGGGCGACTAATTCACCCCTCCACTTT
CASSFGRGATNSPLHF
>.|TRBV7-2|.|TRBJ2-1
TGTGCCAGCAGCGAGAGCCGCAACAATGAGCAGTTCTTC
CASSESRNNEQFF
>once|TRBV19|.|TRBJ2-7
TGTGCCAGTAGTTCCCACTACGAGCAGTACTTC
CASSSHYEQYF
>.|TRBV4-1|TRBD1|TRBJ2-5
TGCGCCAGCAGACCTGTCCCGGGACAGGCCTCGGAGACCCAGTACTTC
CASRPVPGQASETQYF
>.|TRBV11-2|TRBD2|TRBJ2-3
TGTGCCAGCAGCCCGGGACTAGCGGGAGTCAGGAATACGCAGTATTTT
CASSPGLAGVRNTQYF
>.|TRBV3-1/TRBV3-2|.|TRBJ2-2
TGTGCCAGCAGCCCCCGACAGGCGAACACCGGGGAGCTGTTTTTT
CASSPRQANTGELFF
>.|TRBV20-1|.|TRBJ2-2
TGCAGTGCTGGTGGACAGCCCGGGGAGCTGTTTTTT
CSAGGQPGELFF
>.|TRBV18|TRBD1|TRBJ1-1
TGTGCCAGCTCACCGACAGGGGCGGGCACTGAAGCTTTCTTT
CASSPTGAGTEAFF
>.|TRBV19|.|TRBJ1-3
TGTGCCAGTAGTATTTCTCGGGGGAGCTCTGGAAACACCATATATTTT
CASSISRGSSGNTIYF
>.|TRBV25-1|.|TRBJ1-2
TGTGCCAGCAGTGAACTAGGGGTTTACTATGGCTACACCTTC
CASSELGVYYGYTF
>few|TRBV3-1/TRBV3-2|.|TRBJ2-7
TGTGCCAGCAGCCGTCTTAATCGAGTGGGAGGCCGCGGGGCCTACGAGCAGTACTTC
CASSRLNRVGGRGAYEQYF
>.|TRBV5-1|.|TRBJ2-5
TGCGCCAGCAGCCCCGGGGACTTAACCTACCAAGAGACCCAGTACTTC
CASSPGDLTYQETQYF
>.|TRBV19|.|TRBJ1-1
TGTGCCAGTAGTCGAGGGTTAGTGAACACTGAAGCTTTCTTT
CASSRGLVNTEAFF
>.|TRBV5-1|TRBD2|TRBJ2-5
TGCGCCAGCAGCCCCCGGGGGGGCAAAGCGTACCAAGAGACCCAGTACTTC
CASSPRGGKAYQETQYF
>.|TRBV23-1|.|TRBJ1-1
TGCGCCAGCAAAACAGTGAACACTGAAGCTTTCTTT
CASKTVNTEAFF
>few|TRBV4-1|TRBD1|TRBJ1-4
TGCGCCAGCAAACGGGGACAGAATAATGAAAAACTGTTTTTT
CASKRGQNNEKLFF
>once|TRBV9|.|TRBJ2-7
TGTGCCAGCAGCGTAGCTGCAGGTTCAGCCTACGAGCAGTACTTC
CASSVAAGSAYEQYF
>.|TRBV19|TRBD2|TRBJ2-3
TGTGCCAGTAGTCTTCGGGTCGGCGGGAGGGCAGATACGCAGTATTTT
CASSLRVGGRADTQYF
>.|TRBV4-1|.|TRBJ1-1
TGCGCCAGCGGCTTACCCAACACTGAAGCTTTCTTT
CASGLPNTEAFF